Listed below are T cell receptor beta chains from one sample, sequenced in a study of early T cells in non-severe SARS-CoV-2 infection. MiXCR, applied by TCRdb to the 5' RACE reads, yields one record per CDR3 protein. This table holds tens of thousands of distinct CDR3 sequences, around 5.7% found once. The sequenced sample was whole blood. All receptors come from an adult who was a healthcare worker with PCR-confirmed SARS-CoV-2 infection or an uninfected control (not recorded which). Each CDR3 is given with its conserved first and last residue. The order of the fields is D gene, clone size, V gene, J gene, CDR3 protein, CDR3 DNA. A D gene is named only where the DNA matches it firmly. The listing skips clone size in some rows; elsewhere it reads once, few, many or a size class.

d_call: TRBD2; clone_size: many; v_call: TRBV12-3/TRBV12-4; j_call: TRBJ2-1; cdr3_aa: CASSWGGSYNEQFF; cdr3_nt: TGTGCCAGCAGTTGGGGGGGTTCCTACAATGAGCAGTTCTTC
d_call: -; clone_size: many; v_call: TRBV7-2; j_call: TRBJ2-1; cdr3_aa: CASSFAGKRNEQFF; cdr3_nt: TGTGCCAGCAGCTTTGCAGGGAAGAGGAATGAGCAGTTCTTC
d_call: -; clone_size: -; v_call: TRBV6-2/TRBV6-3; j_call: TRBJ1-5; cdr3_aa: CASSYPRGDNQPQHF; cdr3_nt: TGTGCCAGCAGTTACCCGAGAGGGGACAATCAGCCCCAGCATTTT
d_call: -; clone_size: few; v_call: TRBV9; j_call: TRBJ2-7; cdr3_aa: CASSVGGPYEQYF; cdr3_nt: TGTGCCAGCAGCGTAGGGGGTCCCTACGAGCAGTACTTC
d_call: TRBD2; clone_size: -; v_call: TRBV11-2; j_call: TRBJ2-3; cdr3_aa: CASSDLMGGDTDTQYF; cdr3_nt: TGTGCCAGCAGCGATCTGATGGGGGGGGACACAGATACGCAGTATTTT
d_call: -; clone_size: few; v_call: TRBV5-5; j_call: TRBJ2-1; cdr3_aa: CASSLSEGEQFF; cdr3_nt: TGTGCCAGCAGCTTGTCAGAAGGTGAGCAGTTCTTC
d_call: -; clone_size: many; v_call: TRBV28; j_call: TRBJ2-7; cdr3_aa: CASSLGGPTSYEQYF; cdr3_nt: TGTGCCAGCAGTTTGGGGGGGCCAACCTCCTACGAGCAGTACTTC
d_call: -; clone_size: -; v_call: TRBV12-3/TRBV12-4; j_call: TRBJ2-2; cdr3_aa: CASSLSLGGGGELFF; cdr3_nt: TGTGCCAGCAGTTTAAGCCTCGGGGGTGGCGGGGAGCTGTTTTTT
d_call: TRBD1; clone_size: many; v_call: TRBV19; j_call: TRBJ2-6; cdr3_aa: CASSPGQAAGANVLTF; cdr3_nt: TGTGCCAGTAGTCCAGGACAGGCTGCTGGGGCCAACGTCCTGACTTTC
d_call: -; clone_size: many; v_call: TRBV7-2; j_call: TRBJ2-7; cdr3_aa: CASSLSVVPFEQYF; cdr3_nt: TGTGCCAGCAGCTTATCGGTCGTCCCCTTCGAGCAGTACTTC
d_call: TRBD1; clone_size: few; v_call: TRBV7-2; j_call: TRBJ2-3; cdr3_aa: CASSADRGTDTQYF; cdr3_nt: TGTGCCAGCAGCGCGGACAGGGGAACAGATACGCAGTATTTT
d_call: -; clone_size: many; v_call: TRBV24-1; j_call: TRBJ1-5; cdr3_aa: CATSFGDQPQHF; cdr3_nt: TGTGCCACCAGTTTCGGTGATCAGCCCCAGCATTTT
d_call: -; clone_size: many; v_call: TRBV5-1; j_call: TRBJ1-2; cdr3_aa: CASSSRDNYGYTF; cdr3_nt: TGCGCCAGCAGCTCCAGAGATAACTATGGCTACACCTTC
d_call: TRBD2; clone_size: few; v_call: TRBV20-1; j_call: TRBJ2-1; cdr3_aa: CSARGLPSGRGGNNEQFF; cdr3_nt: TGCAGTGCTAGAGGCTTGCCCTCTGGGCGGGGGGGTAACAATGAGCAGTTCTTC
d_call: TRBD1; clone_size: many; v_call: TRBV7-9; j_call: TRBJ1-3; cdr3_aa: CAYRQGNSGNTIYF; cdr3_nt: TGTGCCTACCGACAGGGTAACTCTGGAAACACCATATATTTT
d_call: -; clone_size: many; v_call: TRBV6-6; j_call: TRBJ1-1; cdr3_aa: CASSYEDFTEAFF; cdr3_nt: TGTGCCAGCAGTTACGAGGATTTCACTGAAGCTTTCTTT